Shown below are 14 T cell receptor beta chains from a single sample sequenced in a study of circulating CD8 cells and anti-PD-1 response in melanoma. Live CD3+CD8+TCRalphabeta+ cells were sorted into four subsets by PD-1 and/or TIGIT. TCR libraries were prepared from around 15 ng of total RNA with the QIAseq Immune Repertoire TCR panel. TCRdb itself ran the reads through MiXCR, one entry per CDR3 protein. The sample yields over a thousand distinct CDR3 sequences, 9.5% to 13% seen once. This sample comprised CD8+ T cells from PBMCs, obtained at baseline or after one month of anti-PD-1 therapy (not recorded which). These receptor sequences come from a human donor with melanoma.

This clonotype has more than one count but fewer than ten. The chain joins TRBV27 to TRBJ1-3, with D perhaps matching TRBD1 (5 bases). The CDR3 loop spans 15 amino acids. From germline, CDR1 is MNHEY and CDR2 SMNVEV (reference sequence). V was shortened by 1 base and J by 2 bases, with 9 bases between the two germline ends. The CDR3: CASSLFGGTGNTIYF. As DNA, the CDR3 is TGTGCCAGCAGTTTATTCGGGGGGACTGGAAACACCATATATTTT.

In its sample, this clonotype ranks as large. The chain recombines TRBV10-3 with TRBJ2-4; TRBD1 agrees at 7 bases. V gave up 2 bases and J gave up 8 bases; unmatched junction bases: 6. CDR1 and CDR2 (germline): ENHRY, SYGVKD. The CDR3 length is 14 residues. DNA for the CDR3: TGTGCCATCAGTGAGCAGCTAGGGGGCGACATTCAGTACTTC. Residues: CAISEQLGGDIQYF.

This clonotype appeared a few times. J is TRBJ2-2 and V is TRBV4-2, with D perhaps matching TRBD2 (6 bases). Germline CDR1 LGHNA, CDR2 YNFKEQ. Deletions cut 0 bases from V and 7 bases from J, with 12 bases between. The CDR3 has 15 residues. The CDR3 nucleotides are TGTGCCAGCAGCCAAGAACTACTAGCTGGCGGGGAGCTGTTTTTT. This encodes CASSQELLAGGELFF.

By sample fraction, this clonotype is medium-sized (0.01 to 0.1%). The gene calls are TRBV21-1 and TRBJ1-2; the D segment call TRBD1 is taken from the table without a DNA check. TRBV21-1 is an annotated pseudogene. The CDR3 length is 14 residues. This CDR3 reads CASSKVPGRYGYTF. CDR3 in DNA: TGTGCCAGCAGCAAAGTTCCCGGCCGATATGGCTACACCTTC.

The chain couples TRBV20-1 to TRBJ2-7, with 7 bases lining up with TRBD1. Germline CDR1 DFQATT, CDR2 SNEGSKA (reference sequence). The CDR3 is 15 residues long. V gave up 0 bases and J gave up 1 base; unmatched junction bases: 6. For the CDR3, the DNA is TGCAGTGCTAGAGACACAGGGGAATTGTCCTACGAGCAGTACTTC. Protein: CSARDTGELSYEQYF.

This clonotype qualifies as large. The V and J genes are TRBV27 and TRBJ2-3; possible D gene TRBD2, 5 bases. Trimming took off 3 bases at V and 1 base at J, with 8 bases between the two ends. The CDR3 runs to 14 residues. The germline gives CDR1 MNHEY, CDR2 SMNVEV (reference sequence). CDR3 nucleotide sequence: TGTGCCAGCAGTTTTTCCGGGGGCACAGATACGCAGTATTTT. Protein sequence: CASSFSGGTDTQYF.

This clonotype is classed as medium-sized. V is TRBV4-2 and J is TRBJ2-7; 7 bases map to TRBD1. The CDR3 extends over 14 amino acids. CDR1 and CDR2 (germline): LGHNA, YNFKEQ. Losses at the gene ends were 2 bases for V and 4 bases for J; bases not matched to a gene: 5. CDR3 sequence reads: CASSQRDREYEQYF. In DNA form, the CDR3 reads TGTGCCAGCAGCCAAAGAGACAGGGAATACGAGCAGTACTTC.

This clonotype showed up just a few times. V gene TRBV7-2 combines with J gene TRBJ2-7, with 8 bases identical to TRBD2. The junction had 12 bases not matched to a gene; V was cut back by 4 bases and J by 7 bases. The length of the CDR3 is 15 residues. The germline V gene has CDR1 SGHTA and CDR2 FQGNSA. CDR3 sequence (DNA): TGTGCCAGCAGCTGGGGAGCTAGCGGGTATACGGAGCAGTACTTC. This sequence encodes CASSWGASGYTEQYF.

Judged by abundance, this clonotype is medium-sized. The rearrangement links TRBV27 to TRBJ2-7; D perhaps matches TRBD1 (5 bases). This CDR3 is built from 14 residues. Between the trimmed V and J ends, which lost 3 bases and 0 bases, there was a span of 9 bases. Germline CDR1 MNHEY, CDR2 SMNVEV (reference sequence). Here the CDR3 reads CASSFDTGSYEQYF. In DNA form, the CDR3 reads TGTGCCAGCAGTTTTGACACAGGCTCCTACGAGCAGTACTTC.

By share, this clonotype counts as large. This chain joins TRBV10-2 and TRBJ2-5; D unresolved. V lost 2 bases, J lost 5 bases, and 3 bases lay in between. The CDR3 contains 11 residues. Germline-derived CDR1 and CDR2 are WSHSY and SAAADI. The CDR3 spells CASSEGETQYF. The CDR3 nucleotides read TGCGCCAGCAGTGAGGGGGAGACCCAGTACTTC.

On this clonotype itself: One base away lies a much larger clone, so this may be a sequencing read error. The chain uses TRBV28 and TRBJ1-6; D not certain. Germline CDR1 MDHEN, CDR2 SYDVKM. The CDR3 totals 13 residues. The CDR3 protein is CAVFRSGKSPLHF. CDR3 DNA: TGTGCAGTATTCAGGAGCGGTAAATCACCCCTCCACTTT.

This clonotype turned up a few times. The rearrangement joins TRBV24-1 to TRBJ2-3; TRBD2 might be the D (5 bases). Germline V gene data show CDR1 as KGHDR and CDR2 as SFDVKD. This CDR3 contains 13 residues. The V end was cut by 2 bases, the J end by 4 bases, with 6 bases between. The CDR3 DNA sequence: TGTGCCACCAGTGATTCCGGGGCAGATACGCAGTATTTT. As protein: CATSDSGADTQYF.

This clonotype is categorized as medium-sized. The chain carries TRBV20-1 and TRBJ2-5, with TRBD2 as a possible D gene (5 bases). The V and J ends lost 6 bases and 5 bases respectively, with 16 bases between them. The germline V gene encodes CDR1 DFQATT and CDR2 SNEGSKA (reference sequence). The CDR3 contains 13 residues. The CDR3 protein is CSATSWDGETQYF. CDR3 nucleotide sequence: TGCAGTGCCACTAGTTGGGATGGGGAGACCCAGTACTTC.

By sample share, this clonotype is medium-sized. The V and J genes are TRBV19 and TRBJ2-7, with 9 bases fitting TRBD1. The CDR3 sequence is 16 residues long. The trim removed 5 bases at V and 7 bases at J, leaving 15 bases unmatched. Germline V gene data show CDR1 as LNHDA and CDR2 as SQIVND (reference sequence). The CDR3 loop is CASSVTTGGAIWEQYF. The DNA of the CDR3 is TGTGCCAGTAGTGTTACTACAGGGGGCGCAATATGGGAGCAGTACTTC.